A selection of T cell receptor beta chains follows, all from one sample in a study of shared clonotypes between healthy human individuals. The protocol was immunoSEQ multiplex PCR, while the TCRdb copy is restricted to in-frame clones and leaves out a portion. In the table there are 1,500,000 or so clones, around 98.5% of which are singletons. Sequencing input: naive CD4+ T cells sorted from blood. The receptors originated from a man aged 25 to 40 in good health. CDR3s include the opening cysteine and the closing phenylalanine or tryptophan. A D gene is named only where the DNA matches it firmly. Only part of the rows carry a size: once, few, many, or a class if the clone is expanded.

D gene: .
V gene: TRBV11-3
clone size: .
J gene: TRBJ2-2
CDR3 DNA: TGTGCCAGCAGCTTAGGGAATTTCCCCGGGGAGCTGTTTTTT
CDR3 protein: CASSLGNFPGELFF

D gene: .
V gene: TRBV14
clone size: .
J gene: TRBJ2-7
CDR3 DNA: TGTGCCAGCAGCCAAGTCGGGGCAGGCCAGTACGAGCAGTACTTC
CDR3 protein: CASSQVGAGQYEQYF

D gene: TRBD1
V gene: TRBV19
clone size: .
J gene: TRBJ2-5
CDR3 DNA: TGTGCCAGTAGTAATGGGGGCACAGGGGGCCGAAGGGAGACCCAGTACTTC
CDR3 protein: CASSNGGTGGRRETQYF

D gene: TRBD1
V gene: TRBV18
clone size: .
J gene: TRBJ1-5
CDR3 DNA: TGTGCCAGCTCACCGGGGACAGGGCGGCAGCCCCAGCATTTT
CDR3 protein: CASSPGTGRQPQHF

D gene: .
V gene: TRBV28
clone size: .
J gene: TRBJ1-3
CDR3 DNA: TGTGCCAGCCATGACACCAGCTCTGGAAACACCATATATTTT
CDR3 protein: CASHDTSSGNTIYF

D gene: .
V gene: TRBV9
clone size: .
J gene: TRBJ2-1
CDR3 DNA: TGTGCCAGCAGCGACGGAAAGCGGATCCTCTCCTACAATGAGCAGTTCTTC
CDR3 protein: CASSDGKRILSYNEQFF

D gene: .
V gene: TRBV5-1
clone size: .
J gene: TRBJ1-5
CDR3 DNA: TGCGCCAGCAGCTTGGGCCTAGGAGAGTCCCAGCATTTT
CDR3 protein: CASSLGLGESQHF

D gene: .
V gene: TRBV28
clone size: .
J gene: TRBJ1-1
CDR3 DNA: TGTGCCAGCAGTTTACCCGGGGGTATGAACACTGAAGCTTTCTTT
CDR3 protein: CASSLPGGMNTEAFF

D gene: .
V gene: TRBV20-1
clone size: once
J gene: TRBJ2-1
CDR3 DNA: TGCAGTGCTAGAGGATCCGCCGTTCAGTTCTTC
CDR3 protein: CSARGSAVQFF

D gene: TRBD2
V gene: TRBV18
clone size: .
J gene: TRBJ2-7
CDR3 DNA: TGTGCCAGCTCACTTAGCGGGGACGGCTCCTACGAGCAGTACTTC
CDR3 protein: CASSLSGDGSYEQYF